Shown below are 11 T cell receptor beta chains from a single sample sequenced in a study of blood T cell repertoires in COVID-19. The data were produced by immunoSEQ multiplex PCR, yet TCRdb's version contains in-frame clones alone and is incomplete. The sample lists around 220,000 clones, around 90% occurring once. Sequencing was performed on PBMCs or T cells enriched from blood (not recorded which). These receptors all stem from a woman in her 30s with acute COVID-19.

V is TRBV2 and J is TRBJ1-5; weak D call: TRBD1 (5 bases). The germline V and J ends were trimmed by 5 bases and 3 bases, with 8 bases remaining between them. This CDR3 spans 13 amino acids. Germline CDR1 reads SNHLY; CDR2 reads FYNNEI. CDR3 DNA sequence: TGTGCCAGCAGTCTAGGGGCCAATCAGCCCCAGCATTTT. As protein: CASSLGANQPQHF.

The rearrangement links TRBV6-6 to TRBJ1-5, with D perhaps matching TRBD1 (6 bases). The CDR3 contains 18 residues. The V end was cut by 5 bases, the J end by 6 bases, with 26 bases between. In germline, CDR1 is MNHNY, CDR2 SVGAGI (reference sequence). The CDR3 is CASSLRDGTPELIQPQHF. The CDR3 DNA follows: TGTGCCAGCAGTCTAAGAGACGGGACACCCGAATTGATTCAGCCCCAGCATTTT.

J is TRBJ1-1 and V is TRBV28; D may be TRBD1 (6 bases). CDR3 length: 15 amino acids. Trimming left V 5 bases short and J 5 bases short, with 18 bases between. Germline CDR1 reads MDHEN; CDR2 reads SYDVKM. CDR3 protein: CASSREQGLLTEAFF. CDR3 in DNA: TGTGCCAGCAGTCGAGAACAGGGCCTTTTGACTGAAGCTTTCTTT.

The rearrangement joins TRBV6-1 to TRBJ1-1; D is uncertain. The germline gives CDR1 MNHNS, CDR2 SASEGT. This CDR3 is built from 14 residues. Trimming took off 3 bases at V and 1 base at J, with 9 bases between the two ends. The CDR3 sequence: CASSETYKNTEAFF. Written as DNA, the CDR3 is TGTGCCAGCAGTGAGACATACAAGAACACTGAAGCTTTCTTT.

The CDR3 DNA is TGTGCCAGCAGCTTTCGAAGCGGGGGCTTGGGAGAGACCCAGTACTTC. The encoded protein is CASSFRSGGLGETQYF. This chain joins TRBV7-9 and TRBJ2-5; 8 bases match TRBD2. Germline CDR1 and CDR2: SEHNR and FQNEAQ (reference sequence). V shed 3 bases and J 4 bases; nucleotides not matched to a gene: 10. This CDR3 has 16 amino acids.

This chain uses TRBV18 with TRBJ2-3; TRBD2 aligns across 14 bases. The junction had 9 bases not matched to a gene; V was cut back by 4 bases and J by 3 bases. Germline V CDR1 and CDR2: KGHSH, LQKENI. The CDR3 extends over 18 amino acids. CDR3 nucleotide sequence: TGTGCCAGCTCACTGACGTGGACTAGCGGGAGGAGGACAGATACGCAGTATTTT. Residues: CASSLTWTSGRRTDTQYF.

V usage is TRBV20-1 and J usage is TRBJ1-6; D remains ambiguous. The CDR3 runs 11 residues. The V and J ends lost 3 bases and 6 bases respectively, with 3 bases between them. From germline, CDR1 is DFQATT and CDR2 SNEGSKA (reference sequence). This CDR3 reads CSASRNSPLHF. The DNA for the CDR3 is TGCAGTGCTAGCCGTAATTCACCCCTCCACTTT.

This clone was recorded once. CDR3 in DNA: TGTGCCAGCAGCCAAGACGGGGCGGGAGGAAGGAGCTACGAGCAGTACTTC. Amino acid sequence: CASSQDGAGGRSYEQYF. V gene TRBV3-1 (or the pseudogene TRBV3-2) combines with J gene TRBJ2-7, with 8 bases that match TRBD2. V lost 0 bases, J lost 3 bases, and 10 bases stayed unmatched. Germline CDR1 is LGHDT and CDR2 is YNNKEL (reference sequence). The CDR3 length is 17 residues.

This rearrangement joins TRBV27 to TRBJ2-7; D unresolved. Germline V CDR1 and CDR2: MNHEY, SMNVEV (reference sequence). The CDR3 covers 13 residues. Trimming left V 6 bases short and J 4 bases short, with 13 bases between. The CDR3 DNA follows: TGTGCCAGCAGATCGCTGGCGCGGTACGAGCAGTACTTC. It translates to CASRSLARYEQYF.

The CDR3, as DNA: TGTGCCAGCAGAACTAGCGGTGCCTACGAGCAGTACTTC. This gives the protein CASRTSGAYEQYF. This chain joins TRBV2 and TRBJ2-7, with 8 positions matching TRBD2. CDR3 length equals 13 residues. The junction had 3 bases not matched to a gene; V was cut back by 6 bases and J by 2 bases. CDR1 is SNHLY, CDR2 FYNNEI, per germline. The entire variable domain, with the rest obtained from reference TRBV2 and TRBJ2-7, is as follows: EPEVTQTPSHQVTQMGQEVILRCVPISNHLYFYWYRQILGQKVEFLVSFYNNEISEKSEIFDDQFSVERPDGSNFTLKIRSTKLEDSAMYFCASRTSGAYEQYFGPGTRLTVT.

The chain carries TRBV6-5 and TRBJ1-5; D is perhaps TRBD1 (5 bases). The CDR3 contains 15 residues. Germline CDR1 reads MNHEY; CDR2 reads SVGAGI. V was pared by 8 bases and J by 0 bases, with 14 bases between. CDR3 loop: CASGTPSHSNQPQHF. The CDR3 DNA sequence: TGTGCCAGCGGGACTCCGTCTCATAGCAATCAGCCCCAGCATTTT.